This is a list of T cell receptor beta chains from one sample in a study of T-cell memory formation after mild COVID-19. TCRdb re-called the 5' RACE reads with MiXCR, one entry per CDR3 protein. The sample contains around 260,000 distinct CDR3 sequences, roughly 16% of which appear only once. The sample was PBMCs or a T cell subset sorted from them (not recorded which). The receptors come from a man in his late teens or twenties who had mild COVID-19 (a few samples of this study predate the infection). Cell type and time point are not known. The CDR3 runs from the conserved cysteine through the conserved F or W. Size is stated for part of the rows, as once, few or many counts, or as a class when the clone is expanded.

CASSLTGEPEQFF,few,TRBV12-3/TRBV12-4,TRBJ2-1
CASSQDLTGQVYGYTF,.,TRBV4-3,TRBJ1-2
CASSLDGLSRQSQYF,.,TRBV7-2,TRBJ2-5
CASSLGSRNYGYTF,.,TRBV28,TRBJ1-2
CATTGGRGNQPQHF,once,TRBV10-3,TRBJ1-5
CASLRRNTEAFF,few,TRBV12-3/TRBV12-4,TRBJ1-1
CATSAPGLYNEQFF,many,TRBV24-1,TRBJ2-1
CASSLIRGLSGANVLTF,.,TRBV7-2,TRBJ2-6
CASQQSRTDTQYF,.,TRBV7-2,TRBJ2-3
CASSQVTAGENEQYF,.,TRBV4-2,TRBJ2-7
CASSLWSWGDNYGYTF,many,TRBV5-6,TRBJ1-2
CAAKTRRTDTQYF,.,TRBV12-3/TRBV12-4,TRBJ2-3
CASRGTSGAFRSYNEQFF,few,TRBV5-1,TRBJ2-1
CASSSAGGVGETQYF,.,TRBV18,TRBJ2-5
CASSQELTYGYTF,.,TRBV4-2,TRBJ1-2
CSARDPAGETQYF,many,TRBV20-1,TRBJ2-5
CASSFGQGISSGNTIYF,few,TRBV7-9,TRBJ1-3
CASSPTSGGTNNEQFF,.,TRBV18,TRBJ2-1
CASSPLPGANTEAFF,.,TRBV18,TRBJ1-1
CASSLASSGGGEQFF,.,TRBV12-3/TRBV12-4,TRBJ2-1
CASSIVAGRTGELFF,few,TRBV19,TRBJ2-2
CSVDWWFGAFF,few,TRBV29-1,TRBJ1-1
CASSLTYGAGTDTQYF,few,TRBV7-2,TRBJ2-3
CAISESYRGGYNEQFF,.,TRBV10-3,TRBJ2-1
CASSASSGARSGELFF,few,TRBV5-5,TRBJ2-2
CASSLELGTAQYF,few,TRBV12-3/TRBV12-4,TRBJ2-5
CATSDPKKTSGATQYF,.,TRBV24-1,TRBJ2-3
CASSPGPLGNTEAFF,few,TRBV5-5,TRBJ1-1
CASSSPQGTWEQYF,.,TRBV6-2/TRBV6-3,TRBJ2-7
CASSSRVLHF,.,TRBV7-9,TRBJ1-6
CASSTMPDYGYTF,many,TRBV7-2,TRBJ1-2
CASSQLWGAWTEAFF,few,TRBV4-3,TRBJ1-1
CSAQTGHQPQHF,.,TRBV20-1,TRBJ1-5
CAWGRGRVAFF,.,TRBV30,TRBJ1-1
CSARPDPYEQYF,.,TRBV20-1,TRBJ2-7
CASSPARADTQYF,.,TRBV6-5,TRBJ2-3